A selection of T cell receptor beta chains follows, all from one sample in a study of T-cell memory formation after mild COVID-19. TCRdb used MiXCR to reprocess the 5' RACE reads, holding one entry per CDR3 protein. Seen here are approximately 88,000 distinct CDR3 sequences, 20% to 25% observed once, and the top ten hold around 40%. Material for sequencing was PBMCs or a T cell subset sorted from them (not recorded which). The receptor set was obtained from a man younger than 35 who had mild COVID-19 (a few samples of this study predate the infection). Cell type and time point are not known. CDR3s include the opening cysteine and the closing phenylalanine or tryptophan. Each record gives: D gene, clone size, CDR3 length, V gene, J gene, CDR3 protein, CDR3 DNA. D genes are given only for firm matches. The size of a clone is reported for some rows only, either as once, few or many, or as a class for expanded clones.

D: NA
size: many
length: 13
V: TRBV6-5
J: TRBJ2-5
CDR3: CASTRGEQETQYF
DNA: TGTGCCAGCACCCGAGGGGAGCAAGAGACCCAGTACTTC

D: NA
size: NA
length: 17
V: TRBV28
J: TRBJ1-1
CDR3: CASSLSQGERMNTEAFF
DNA: TGTGCCAGCAGTCTCTCACAGGGTGAACGTATGAACACTGAAGCTTTCTTT

D: TRBD1
size: NA
length: 11
V: TRBV30
J: TRBJ2-7
CDR3: CAWGQGAEQYF
DNA: TGTGCCTGGGGACAGGGAGCCGAGCAGTACTTC

D: NA
size: few
length: 15
V: TRBV5-1
J: TRBJ2-5
CDR3: CASSPPPGVGETQYF
DNA: TGCGCCAGCAGCCCTCCGCCCGGGGTTGGGGAGACCCAGTACTTC

D: NA
size: medium-sized
length: 13
V: TRBV30
J: TRBJ2-7
CDR3: CAWSVQVQYEQYF
DNA: TGTGCCTGGAGTGTACAGGTCCAGTACGAGCAGTACTTC

D: TRBD1
size: NA
length: 14
V: TRBV19
J: TRBJ2-7
CDR3: CASSIGQGPDEQYF
DNA: TGTGCCAGTAGTATAGGACAGGGGCCGGACGAGCAGTACTTC

D: TRBD1
size: NA
length: 14
V: TRBV12-5
J: TRBJ1-2
CDR3: CASGLSGTGHGYTF
DNA: TGTGCTAGTGGTTTGTCTGGGACAGGGCATGGCTACACCTTC

D: NA
size: NA
length: 15
V: TRBV27
J: TRBJ1-6
CDR3: CASSPRGGLNSPLHF
DNA: TGTGCCAGCAGTCCCCGTGGAGGCCTTAATTCACCCCTCCACTTT

D: NA
size: NA
length: 13
V: TRBV6-5
J: TRBJ1-2
CDR3: CASSYVRNYGYTF
DNA: TGTGCCAGCAGTTACGTTCGGAACTATGGCTACACCTTC

D: NA
size: NA
length: 15
V: TRBV4-1
J: TRBJ1-5
CDR3: CASSQDLGNNQPQHF
DNA: TGCGCCAGCAGCCAAGATCTGGGGAACAATCAGCCCCAGCATTTT

D: NA
size: few
length: 14
V: TRBV27
J: TRBJ2-7
CDR3: CASSSTRDSYEQYF
DNA: TGTGCCAGCAGTTCTACGCGGGACAGCTACGAGCAGTACTTC

D: NA
size: few
length: 14
V: TRBV7-6
J: TRBJ2-7
CDR3: CASSLKSYSYEQYF
DNA: TGTGCCAGCAGCTTAAAGAGTTACTCCTACGAGCAGTACTTC

D: TRBD1
size: NA
length: 15
V: TRBV20-1
J: TRBJ2-2
CDR3: CSAREGTGNTGELFF
DNA: TGCAGTGCTAGAGAGGGGACAGGGAACACCGGGGAGCTGTTTTTT

D: TRBD2
size: NA
length: 18
V: TRBV12-3/TRBV12-4
J: TRBJ2-6
CDR3: CASSHSGGGASGANVLTF
DNA: TGTGCCAGCAGTCACAGCGGCGGGGGGGCCTCTGGGGCCAACGTCCTGACTTTC

D: NA
size: few
length: 14
V: TRBV12-3/TRBV12-4
J: TRBJ1-5
CDR3: CASSFRYFNQPQHF
DNA: TGTGCCAGCAGTTTTAGGTATTTCAATCAGCCCCAGCATTTT

D: NA
size: few
length: 17
V: TRBV7-3
J: TRBJ1-3
CDR3: CASSLMGGAGAGNTIYF
DNA: TGTGCCAGCAGCTTAATGGGGGGCGCAGGAGCTGGAAACACCATATATTTT

D: TRBD1
size: NA
length: 15
V: TRBV7-9
J: TRBJ2-4
CDR3: CASSSTTGVGNIQYF
DNA: TGTGCCAGCAGTTCCACGACAGGGGTGGGAAACATTCAGTACTTC

D: NA
size: few
length: 15
V: TRBV6-1
J: TRBJ2-2
CDR3: CASSEPGGATGELFF
DNA: TGTGCCAGCAGTGAACCGGGGGGCGCAACCGGGGAGCTGTTTTTT

D: NA
size: few
length: 14
V: TRBV4-3
J: TRBJ1-1
CDR3: CASSHYSGNSEAFF
DNA: TGCGCCAGCAGCCACTATTCAGGGAACTCTGAAGCTTTCTTT

D: TRBD2
size: NA
length: 16
V: TRBV7-9
J: TRBJ2-3
CDR3: CASSPPSGGGTDTQYF
DNA: TGTGCCAGCAGCCCCCCTAGCGGAGGAGGCACAGATACGCAGTATTTT

D: TRBD1
size: few
length: 15
V: TRBV9
J: TRBJ2-6
CDR3: CASRQGAMGANVLTF
DNA: TGTGCCAGCAGACAGGGGGCTATGGGGGCCAACGTCCTGACTTTC

D: NA
size: NA
length: 13
V: TRBV4-3
J: TRBJ2-1
CDR3: CASSQEGWNEQFF
DNA: TGCGCCAGCAGCCAAGAGGGGTGGAATGAGCAGTTCTTC

D: TRBD2
size: few
length: 15
V: TRBV4-3
J: TRBJ2-1
CDR3: CASSQRLAGGNEQFF
DNA: TGCGCCAGCAGCCAACGACTAGCCGGGGGCAATGAGCAGTTCTTC

D: NA
size: once
length: 16
V: TRBV12-3/TRBV12-4
J: TRBJ2-5
CDR3: CASSPPSTAPSETQYF
DNA: TGTGCCAGCAGTCCGCCCTCGACCGCACCAAGTGAGACCCAGTACTTC

D: TRBD2
size: many
length: 16
V: TRBV3-1
J: TRBJ2-3
CDR3: CASSQEASGSTDTQYF
DNA: TGTGCCAGCAGCCAAGAGGCTAGCGGGAGCACAGATACGCAGTATTTT

D: NA
size: NA
length: 14
V: TRBV4-1
J: TRBJ2-3
CDR3: CASSQEGAGDTQYF
DNA: TGCGCCAGCAGCCAAGAAGGGGCGGGAGATACGCAGTATTTT

D: TRBD2
size: many
length: 14
V: TRBV7-2
J: TRBJ2-7
CDR3: CASSFSGGSYEQYF
DNA: TGTGCCAGCAGCTTTAGCGGGGGATCGTACGAGCAGTACTTC

D: NA
size: NA
length: 12
V: TRBV9
J: TRBJ1-5
CDR3: CASSSGTGGKHF
DNA: TGTGCCAGCAGCTCCGGGACGGGAGGAAAGCATTTT